This T cell receptor beta chain emerged from a study of blood T cell repertoires in COVID-19. This table comes from immunoSEQ multiplex PCR, and its TCRdb copy is limited to in-frame clones, with some not included. The sample lists around 200,000 clones, around 83% occurring once. Germline loops: CDR1 SQVTM, CDR2 ANQGSEA. Trimming removed 5 bases from V and 5 bases from J; junction bases left unmatched: 9. This CDR3 region has 15 residues. The TCR comes from an elderly woman with acute or convalescent COVID-19. The chain links TRBV29-1 to TRBJ2-2; 9 nucleotides align to TRBD1. What was sequenced was peripheral blood. CDR3 sequence reads: CSVSQTGGRTGELFF. Here the CDR3 DNA reads TGCAGCGTTTCCCAGACAGGGGGACGGACCGGGGAGCTGTTTTTT.